This TCR beta chain was recovered during a study of cytomegalovirus exposure and HLA in healthy donors (dated by TCRdb to between 2016 and 2019). About the full investigation: The roughly 650 repertoires of the first cohort and the 110 or so validation repertoires were produced on the same platform, according to a later analysis. The aim of the study was to test whether cataloging public T cell receptors could identify signatures of past pathogen exposure. Besides the first cohort of hundreds of subjects, a separate validation cohort made up of 120 or so different subjects was used. To predict cytomegalovirus infection status, the study combined high-throughput TCR immunosequencing, statistical association of individual TCRs with disease status, and machine learning. General study outcomes and caveats: Subsequent analysis determined that TCRs grouped into clusters in the first cohort also showed a tendency toward co-occurrence across the 120 or so validation repertoires, and approximately 93% of cluster scores exceeded 0. A later analysis lacked HLA typing for the validation cohort, so it scored co-occurrence in that cohort across all 120 repertoires. Most TCR sequences were observed very rarely across donors, whereas some public TCRs were present in many individuals. In vitro tests confirmed that a few of the cytomegalovirus-associated TCR beta chains recognize cytomegalovirus antigens. Cytomegalovirus status was reported to be diagnosed by the classifier with high specificity and sensitivity in both the original and validation cohorts. In the study, 164 TCR beta chains were listed as associated with cytomegalovirus. The authors suggested that the approach could potentially be extended to other disease states and immunological phenotypes.

Details on this clone: It has no known antigen specificity. Base quality data are lacking; no much larger clone is found one base away.

The donors were included in the validation cohort of roughly 130 subjects, a group kept apart from the roughly 700-subject first cohort. The protocol used for the library was the immunoSEQ multiplex PCR assay. In the authors' own workflow: A statistical classification framework was built for diagnosing cytomegalovirus status from the catalog of TCR beta chain sequences. TCRdb limited this immuneACCESS table to in-frame rearrangements with V and J called. A share of clones is missing; checked studies link under half to unresolved V genes, and the rest is unexplained. Clone size and the V and J calls come from that table; the DNA yielded D and trimming. The sample yields some 150,000 clones; roughly 86% were counted once. Roughly 2.7% of the sample lies in the top ten. Sequencing input: PBMCs. This TCR was recovered from a man aged 18 to 30 in good health and CMV-seropositive.

The nucleotides are TGTGCCAGTAGCCCTCGGGGGTACAATGAGCAGTTCTTC. The encoded protein is CASSPRGYNEQFF. The chain couples TRBV19 to TRBJ2-1; D gene: possibly TRBD2, on 6 matching bases. From the cysteine through the phenylalanine, the CDR3 covers 13 amino acids. Only CDR3 DNA remains: 39 bases, in frame from the first base. CDR1 and CDR2, per the germline V gene (reference sequence), are LNHDA and SQIVND. Deletion took 6 bases off V and 4 bases off J, with a span of 10 bases between the germline ends.